One and the same sample provided the 5 T cell receptor beta chains below, sequenced in a study of cytomegalovirus exposure and HLA in healthy donors. Amplification used 60 Vbeta primers and 13 Jbeta primers. TCRdb keeps only in-frame clones here, not all; method: immunoSEQ multiplex PCR. The sample holds 140,000 to 150,000 clones, roughly a tenth seen once. Specimen: PBMCs. Receptor source: a male donor in good health and CMV-seronegative.

This clone has more than one count but fewer than ten. The V gene is TRBV4-3, the J gene TRBJ2-1, with 7 bases lining up with TRBD2. The CDR3 is 16 residues long. Germline CDR1 LGHNA, CDR2 YSLEER. Losses at the gene ends were 0 bases for V and 4 bases for J; bases not matched to a gene: 6. CDR3 nucleotides: TGCGCCAGCAGCCAAGAGGTTGCGGGAGAGTACAATGAGCAGTTCTTC. Amino acids: CASSQEVAGEYNEQFF.

The chain recombines TRBV30 with TRBJ2-2, with D maybe TRBD1 (5 bases). The V gene lost 0 bases and the J gene lost 6 bases, with 14 bases spanning the gap. CDR1 is GTSNPN and CDR2 is SVGIG in the germline V gene (reference sequence). The CDR3 runs to 15 residues. This CDR3 is CAWSVPQGWSGELFF. The CDR3 DNA reads as TGTGCCTGGAGTGTACCGCAGGGTTGGTCCGGGGAGCTGTTTTTT.

This clone was recorded a few times. The chain links TRBV19 to TRBJ2-3; a possible D gene is TRBD1 (5 bases). CDR3 length: 14 residues. From germline, CDR1 is LNHDA and CDR2 SQIVND (reference sequence). V was clipped by 3 bases and J by 3 bases, with 10 bases between them. The CDR3 region has the DNA TGTGCCAGTAGTATGGCAAGGGGAACAGATACGCAGTATTTT. Translated, it gives CASSMARGTDTQYF.

This clone was counted a few times. The rearrangement uses TRBV5-6 and TRBJ1-5; the match to TRBD1 covers 8 bases. The CDR3 has 16 residues. The junction had 7 bases not matched to a gene; V was cut back by 4 bases and J by 1 base. Germline values: CDR1 SGHDT, CDR2 YYEEEE. CDR3 coding DNA: TGTGCCAGCAGCCAACGGACAGGGATCAGCAATCAGCCCCAGCATTTT. Residues: CASSQRTGISNQPQHF. The full variable domain, with the rest looked up from reference TRBV5-6 and TRBJ1-5, is DAGVTQSPTHLIKTRGQQVTLRCSPKSGHDTVSWYQQALGQGPQFIFQYYEEEERQRGNFPDRFSGHQFPNYSSELNVNALLLGDSALYLCASSQRTGISNQPQHFGDGTRLSIL.

This clone was seen a handful of times. The genes are TRBV28 and TRBJ1-6; 11 bases match TRBD1. Trimming cost V 2 bases and J 7 bases; bases outside gene matches: 7. The germline gives CDR1 MDHEN, CDR2 SYDVKM. The CDR3 runs 17 residues. The CDR3, as DNA: TGTGCCAGCAGTTTAGTGGGACAGGGGGTGAGAAATTCACCCCTCCACTTT. Protein sequence: CASSLVGQGVRNSPLHF.